What follows are 19 T cell receptor beta chains derived from one specimen sequenced in a study of T cells in Graves' hyperthyroidism and ophthalmopathy. Researchers took RNA transcripts and amplified the TCR beta CDR3 regions from them. A set of HTBI primers served as the primers for a first-round RT-PCR of the TCR CDR3. One entry per CDR3 protein results from TCRdb running MiXCR on the multiplex PCR reads. The sample shows roughly 500,000 distinct CDR3 sequences, 46% of them seen only once. The material sequenced was peripheral blood or thyroid tissue (not recorded which). Receptor source: an adult woman with Graves' disease, either hyperthyroidism or ophthalmopathy (not recorded which).

The chain is built from TRBV20-1 and TRBJ2-7; no clear D gene. V was shortened by 3 bases and J by 2 bases, with 8 bases between the two germline ends. Germline V lookup: CDR1 DFQATT, CDR2 SNEGSKA (reference sequence). The CDR3 covers 12 residues. The DNA for the CDR3 is TGCAGTGCTAGGGACGTGGCCTACGAGCAGTACTTC. Protein product: CSARDVAYEQYF.

This chain uses TRBV5-6 with TRBJ2-3, with a weak D call TRBD1 (6 bases). Per the germline V gene, CDR1 is SGHDT and CDR2 is YYEEEE. The CDR3 has 14 residues. V shed 5 bases and J shed 1 base, with 11 bases lying between them. The CDR3 sequence: CASSYGQRTDTQYF. The CDR3 DNA is TGTGCCAGCAGTTATGGACAGCGCACAGATACGCAGTATTTT.

This clonotype has ten or more counts. The chain carries TRBV7-6 and TRBJ2-7, with TRBD2 identical over 12 bases. In germline, CDR1 is SGHVS, CDR2 FNYEAQ. The V segment lost 5 bases and the J segment 5 bases; nucleotides outside the gene matches: 13. The CDR3 totals 17 residues. The CDR3 loop is CASSEYPTSGSINEQYF. The DNA for the CDR3 is TGTGCCAGCAGCGAATATCCGACTAGCGGGAGTATCAACGAGCAGTACTTC.

The V and J genes are TRBV2 and TRBJ1-2, with 9 bases lining up with TRBD1. Trimming took 2 bases from V and 2 from J; bases not matched to a gene: 9. The CDR3 runs to 17 residues. The V gene's germline CDR1 is SNHLY and CDR2 FYNNEI. Written as DNA, the CDR3 is TGTGCCAGCAGTGAACGCGGGACAGGGACGAAGAACTATGGCTACACCTTC. Its protein product is CASSERGTGTKNYGYTF.

There are many counts of this clonotype. The genes are TRBV29-1 and TRBJ1-2; 7 nucleotides align to TRBD1. This CDR3 comprises 14 residues. The J segment lost 4 bases and the V segment lost 4 bases, leaving 9 bases of the junction unmatched. CDR1 is SQVTM, CDR2 ANQGSEA, per germline. CDR3 sequence (DNA): TGCAGCGTTGTGAAGGGGGCCTTAGGCTATGGCTACACCTTC. It translates to CSVVKGALGYGYTF.

This clonotype was counted many times. The chain links TRBV11-1 to TRBJ1-1, with D hard to call. V lost 5 bases and J lost 6, with 7 bases in between. The germline V gene encodes CDR1 SGHAT and CDR2 FQDESV (reference sequence). The length of the CDR3 is 11 residues. CDR3 protein: CASSQLAEAFF. The CDR3 DNA sequence: TGTGCCAGCAGCCAATTAGCTGAAGCTTTCTTT.

The chain has TRBV10-3 and TRBJ1-2; 7 nucleotides agree with TRBD1. The J segment lost 7 bases and the V segment lost 10 bases, leaving 9 bases of the junction unmatched. The CDR3 runs 12 residues. Germline V gives CDR1 ENHRY, CDR2 SYGVKD. The CDR3: CATTGVGAGYTF. Written as DNA, the CDR3 is TGTGCCACAACAGGGGTCGGAGCTGGCTACACCTTC.

CDR3 amino acids: CSVEWGTAEAFF. CDR3 in DNA: TGCAGCGTTGAATGGGGGACCGCTGAAGCTTTCTTT. The chain combines TRBV29-1 with TRBJ1-1, with D maybe TRBD1 (5 bases). V was clipped by 2 bases and J by 6 bases, with 10 bases between them. Germline CDR1 SQVTM, CDR2 ANQGSEA. CDR3 length equals 12 residues.

This clonotype was counted many times. This rearrangement joins TRBV9 to TRBJ1-1, with TRBD1 as a possible D gene (6 bases). V lost 0 bases, J lost 13 bases, and 16 bases lay in between. The CDR3 spans 13 residues. The V gene's germline CDR1 is SGDLS and CDR2 YYNGEE. In nucleotides, the CDR3 is TGTGCCAGCAGCGTAGACGTGGGGGCATGGGTTTTCTTT. Translating gives CASSVDVGAWVFF.

This chain joins TRBV20-1 and TRBJ1-2, with D possibly TRBD1 on 5 matching bases. The CDR3 extends over 16 amino acids. V lost 0 bases and J lost 4, with 18 bases in between. Germline CDR1 and CDR2: DFQATT and SNEGSKA (reference sequence). The CDR3 reads CSAREASGTVLYGYTF. For the CDR3, the DNA is TGCAGTGCTAGAGAGGCTAGCGGGACGGTTCTCTATGGCTACACCTTC.

This chain links TRBV20-1 with TRBJ1-4; D remains ambiguous. Germline CDR1 is DFQATT and CDR2 is SNEGSKA (reference sequence). This CDR3 has 14 amino acids. V gave up 4 bases and J gave up 2 bases, with 11 bases separating them. CDR3 bases: TGCAGTGCTACCCGGGATGCGACTAATGAAAAACTGTTTTTT. Its protein product is CSATRDATNEKLFF.

The chain has TRBV20-1 and TRBJ1-1; TRBD1 might be the D (5 bases). Trimming removed 2 bases at V and 0 bases at J, with 13 bases between. The germline V gene encodes CDR1 DFQATT and CDR2 SNEGSKA (reference sequence). The CDR3 is 15 amino acids. The CDR3 here is CSARTTTGLNTEAFF. The DNA for the CDR3 is TGCAGTGCTAGAACGACAACGGGACTGAACACTGAAGCTTTCTTT.

The chain joins TRBV7-9 to TRBJ2-7, with 8 bases that match TRBD1. The CDR3 consists of 15 residues. The V gene's germline CDR1 is SEHNR and CDR2 FQNEAQ (reference sequence). V dropped 5 bases and J dropped 3; count of bases not matched to a gene: 9. DNA of the CDR3: TGTGCCAGCAGCCAGGTACGGGACAGGAACTACGAGCAGTACTTC. The encoded protein is CASSQVRDRNYEQYF.

A remark on this clonotype: One end of the junction varies from germline; a read error may be responsible. The V gene is TRBV11-2, the J gene TRBJ2-2; 9 bases are shared with TRBD1. The CDR3 loop spans 15 amino acids. Germline V gene lookup returns CDR1 SGHAT and CDR2 FQNNGV. Written as DNA, the CDR3 is TGTGCCGGCAGCCCCGGGACAGGGATGGGCGGGGAGCTGTTTTTT. Translated: CAGSPGTGMGGELFF.

This clonotype was detected only a few times. The chain carries TRBV7-2 and TRBJ1-2; D unresolved. V lost 4 bases and J lost 2, with 11 bases in between. Germline V gives CDR1 SGHTA, CDR2 FQGNSA. The CDR3 is 14 amino acids. CDR3 DNA: TGTGCCAGCAGCTCGGCGGGATTGAACTATGGCTACACCTTC. Translating it yields CASSSAGLNYGYTF. The variable domain in full, with the rest retrieved from reference TRBV7-2 and TRBJ1-2, is GAGVSQSPSNKVTEKGKDVELRCDPISGHTALYWYRQSLGQGLEFLIYFQGNSAPDKSGLPSDRFSAERTGGSVSTLTIQRTQQEDSAVYLCASSSAGLNYGYTFGSGTRLTVV.

The chain links TRBV10-3 to TRBJ2-5; D perhaps matches TRBD2 (5 bases). Germline V lookup: CDR1 ENHRY, CDR2 SYGVKD. Trimming shortened V by 0 bases and J by 5 bases, and 13 bases separated the two germline ends. The CDR3 sequence is 15 residues long. CDR3 DNA: TGTGCCATCAGTGAGTCGACTCGGGGAGTGGAGACCCAGTACTTC. It specifies CAISESTRGVETQYF.

V and J are TRBV20-1 and TRBJ2-2; D unclear. Trimming pared 0 bases from V and 1 base from J, leaving 9 bases between. Per the germline V gene, CDR1 is DFQATT and CDR2 is SNEGSKA (reference sequence). There are 15 residues in the CDR3. The CDR3 nucleotides read TGCAGTGCTAGAGATCGTGTAGGGAACACCGGGGAGCTGTTTTTT. As protein: CSARDRVGNTGELFF.

This clonotype was picked up a small number of times. The V gene is TRBV10-3, the J gene TRBJ2-5; 9 positions agree with TRBD2. Per the germline V gene, CDR1 is ENHRY and CDR2 is SYGVKD. The CDR3 runs 12 residues. V shed 10 bases and J 5 bases; nucleotides not matched to a gene: 5. CDR3 sequence: CATRSGGETQYF. CDR3 coding DNA: TGTGCCACCCGTAGCGGGGGTGAGACCCAGTACTTC.

This chain joins TRBV7-8 and TRBJ1-4; the D gene is possibly TRBD1 (6 bases). The germline V and J ends were trimmed by 5 bases and 7 bases, with 20 bases remaining between them. The germline V gene has CDR1 SGHVS and CDR2 FQNEAQ. This CDR3 contains 16 residues. CDR3 nucleotide sequence: TGTGCCAGCAGCACTAATTCAGGGGCCGGTGGTGAAAAACTGTTTTTT. As protein: CASSTNSGAGGEKLFF.